This T cell receptor beta chain was documented in a study of T cell responses to AZD1222 COVID-19 vaccine. Sequencing was performed with immunoSEQ multiplex PCR; in TCRdb, only in-frame clones are kept and a portion is missing. The sample has some 130,000 clones, about 90% seen once; the top ten hold 18%. V lost 5 bases, J lost 0 bases, and 4 bases stayed unmatched. The germline V gene encodes CDR1 SGHTA and CDR2 FQGNSA. CDR3 length: 16 residues. The sequence was collected from an adult in good health. Sequenced here: peripheral blood, sampled on day 0 of MenACWY control vaccination. The chain is built from TRBV7-2 and TRBJ2-3; 11 bases align to TRBD2. CDR3 amino acids: CASSPSGRLSTDTQYF. The CDR3 DNA sequence: TGTGCCAGCAGCCCTAGCGGGAGGCTTAGCACAGATACGCAGTATTTT.